This T cell receptor beta chain was retrieved from a study of blood T cell repertoires in COVID-19. The overall study: Sites in the United States, Italy and Spain provided acute and convalescent COVID-19 samples. The cDNA or gDNA used as material had been derived from T cells, B-cell-depleted T cells, or PBMCs.

During active infection, Seattle patients enrolled and were then monitored through disease. Per the original methods: Estimates of nucleated cell counts were drawn from the amplification of reference gene primers. Produced via immunoSEQ multiplex PCR; TCRdb's table is partial and in-frame only. From that table come the V and J calls and clone size; the DNA was used to work out D and trimming. Of fewer than 700,000 clones listed, roughly 89% are singletons. Trimming took 6 bases from V and 0 from J, leaving 21 bases between them. The CDR3 covers 17 residues. CDR1 and CDR2 from the germline V gene are SGHNT and YYREEE (reference sequence). This clone has only a few counts.

What was sequenced was peripheral blood. This clonotype was obtained from a woman aged 45-59 years with COVID-19, enrolled during active disease. The chain has TRBV5-4 and TRBJ1-2; a possible D gene is TRBD1 (6 bases). The CDR3 reads CASTVAWGGQANYGYTF. For the CDR3, the DNA is TGTGCCAGCACCGTAGCGTGGGGGGGGCAAGCTAACTATGGCTACACCTTC.